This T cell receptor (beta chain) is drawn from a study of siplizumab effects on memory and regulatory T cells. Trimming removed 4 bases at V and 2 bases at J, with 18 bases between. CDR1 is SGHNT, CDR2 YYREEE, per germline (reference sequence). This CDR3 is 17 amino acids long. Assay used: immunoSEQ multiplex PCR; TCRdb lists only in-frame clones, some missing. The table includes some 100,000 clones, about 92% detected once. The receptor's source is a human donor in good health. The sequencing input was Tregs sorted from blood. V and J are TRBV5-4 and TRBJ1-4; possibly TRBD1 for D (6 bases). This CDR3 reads CASSLGRSGATNEKLFF. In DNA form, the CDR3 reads TGTGCCAGCAGCCTGGGCAGGTCGGGGGCGACTAATGAAAAACTGTTTTTT.